These T cell receptor beta chains were read from a single sample in a study of blood T cell repertoires in COVID-19. Profiled with immunoSEQ multiplex PCR; TCRdb holds only in-frame clones, not every one. Of tens of thousands of clones in the sample, about 81% are singletons; the top ten hold around a sixth. Material for sequencing was peripheral blood. Receptor source: a human donor in a cohort sampled during active COVID-19. Both conserved end residues are part of each CDR3. The D gene is left open where the match is weak. Some rows mark clone size as missing; the rest say once, few, many or name a class of expanded clone.

v_call	d_call	j_call	clone_size	cdr3_aa	cdr3_nt
TRBV7-2	TRBD2	TRBJ2-7	NA	CASSLVSSGSSYEQYF	TGTGCCAGCAGCTTAGTGAGTAGCGGGTCCTCCTACGAGCAGTACTTC
TRBV11-2	NA	TRBJ1-6	NA	CASSFQKVGTPLHF	TGTGCCAGCAGCTTCCAAAAGGTGGGCACACCCCTCCACTTT
TRBV30	NA	TRBJ2-1	NA	CAWSVGVAQLYNEQFF	TGTGCCTGGAGTGTAGGGGTAGCCCAACTATACAATGAGCAGTTCTTC
TRBV2	NA	TRBJ1-5	NA	CASTYTLNQPQHF	TGTGCCAGCACCTATACCTTAAATCAGCCCCAGCATTTT
TRBV5-1	NA	TRBJ2-2	few	CATNGGYTGELFF	TGCGCCACCAATGGGGGGTACACCGGGGAGCTGTTTTTT
TRBV29-1	NA	TRBJ1-1	few	CSVGSVGTEAFF	TGCAGCGTTGGTAGCGTAGGCACTGAAGCTTTCTTT
TRBV11-1	NA	TRBJ1-1	NA	CASSLGRMNTEAFF	TGTGCCAGCAGCTTGGGCAGGATGAACACTGAAGCTTTCTTT
TRBV4-1	NA	TRBJ2-7	NA	CASSQEVGSGAYEQYF	TGCGCCAGCAGCCAAGAAGTTGGTAGCGGAGCCTACGAGCAGTACTTC
TRBV12-3/TRBV12-4	NA	TRBJ1-1	NA	CASSTGGTEAFF	TGTGCCAGCAGCACGGGGGGCACTGAAGCTTTCTTT
TRBV5-1	NA	TRBJ2-1	once	CASSRAGSSYNEQFF	TGCGCCAGCAGCCGAGCCGGGAGCTCCTACAATGAGCAGTTCTTC
TRBV5-6	NA	TRBJ1-2	NA	CASSFMTNLQGYTF	TGTGCCAGCAGCTTTATGACAAACCTCCAGGGCTACACCTTC
TRBV5-1	TRBD1	TRBJ2-7	NA	CASSPRAGTGAYEQYF	TGCGCCAGCAGCCCGCGAGCCGGGACAGGTGCCTACGAGCAGTACTTC
TRBV5-4	NA	TRBJ2-7	NA	CASSLGPAGEDEQYF	TGTGCCAGCAGCTTGGGCCCAGCGGGCGAGGACGAGCAGTACTTC
TRBV5-1	NA	TRBJ1-1	few	CASTQSPGDTEAFF	TGCGCCAGCACCCAGTCTCCGGGTGACACTGAAGCTTTCTTT
TRBV6-6	TRBD1	TRBJ1-5	few	CASSRRGQGDHQPQHF	TGTGCCAGCAGTCGAAGAGGACAGGGCGATCATCAGCCCCAGCATTTT
TRBV7-2	TRBD2	TRBJ2-7	NA	CASSLGGGDEQYF	TGTGCCAGCAGCTTAGGCGGGGGGGACGAGCAGTACTTC
TRBV3-1/TRBV3-2	NA	TRBJ2-7	NA	CASSQDLDYLYEQYF	TGTGCCAGCAGCCAAGATTTAGACTATCTCTACGAGCAGTACTTC
TRBV9	NA	TRBJ1-1	NA	CASSPRPWSTEAFF	TGTGCCAGCAGCCCCCGCCCGTGGAGCACTGAAGCTTTCTTT
TRBV6-2/TRBV6-3	TRBD1	TRBJ2-7	NA	CASSYSRDSDSYEQYF	TGTGCCAGCAGTTATTCCCGGGACAGCGATTCCTACGAGCAGTACTTC
TRBV4-2	TRBD1	TRBJ2-4	NA	CASSQLQGMKNIQYF	TGTGCCAGCAGCCAACTACAGGGGATGAAAAACATTCAGTACTTC
TRBV4-2	TRBD2	TRBJ2-7	NA	CASSPMTSGETEQYF	TGTGCCAGCAGCCCAATGACTAGCGGGGAAACCGAGCAGTACTTC
TRBV15	NA	TRBJ1-3	NA	CATSREAGGNTIYF	TGTGCCACCAGCAGAGAGGCTGGTGGAAACACCATATATTTT
TRBV19	TRBD1	TRBJ1-2	NA	CASSPGTGGSYGYTF	TGTGCCAGTAGTCCGGGGACAGGGGGCTCCTATGGCTACACCTTC
TRBV27	TRBD2	TRBJ2-3	NA	CASSALAGEGADTQYF	TGTGCCAGCAGTGCGCTAGCGGGGGAGGGAGCAGATACGCAGTATTTT
TRBV11-3	TRBD1	TRBJ2-7	NA	CASSLGGQATYEQYF	TGTGCCAGCAGCTTAGGGGGACAGGCCACCTACGAGCAGTACTTC
TRBV15	TRBD1	TRBJ2-5	NA	CATSSGQAQETQYF	TGTGCCACCAGCAGTGGACAGGCCCAAGAGACCCAGTACTTC
TRBV5-6	NA	TRBJ2-3	NA	CASSLIGGDTDTQYF	TGTGCCAGCAGCTTGATAGGCGGAGACACAGATACGCAGTATTTT
TRBV5-1	TRBD2	TRBJ2-5	once	CASSLAGGGETQYF	TGCGCCAGCAGCTTAGCGGGGGGTGGAGAGACCCAGTACTTC
TRBV6-1	NA	TRBJ1-4	few	CASSDYPREKLFF	TGTGCCAGCAGTGATTACCCCCGGGAAAAACTGTTTTTT
TRBV25-1	NA	TRBJ1-6	NA	CASSRLAGTDNSPLHF	TGTGCCAGCAGTCGACTAGCGGGGACGGATAATTCACCCCTCCACTTT
TRBV2	NA	TRBJ1-3	few	CASSLREGGNTIYF	TGTGCCAGCAGTTTAAGGGAGGGGGGAAACACCATATATTTT
TRBV24-1	TRBD1	TRBJ2-7	NA	CATIQDRDPSYEQYF	TGTGCCACCATACAAGACAGGGACCCATCCTACGAGCAGTACTTC
TRBV5-1	TRBD2	TRBJ2-5	NA	CASSRATAGDTQETQYF	TGCGCCAGCAGCCGGGCCACAGCGGGGGACACCCAAGAGACCCAGTACTTC
TRBV7-9	NA	TRBJ1-2	NA	CASSFDTF	TGTGCCAGCTCCTTTGACACCTTC
TRBV5-6	NA	TRBJ1-1	NA	CASSFVNTEAFF	TGTGCCAGCAGCTTCGTGAACACTGAAGCTTTCTTT
TRBV5-1	NA	TRBJ1-1	many	CATPSEAFF	TGCGCCACCCCGTCGGAGGCTTTCTTT
TRBV25-1	NA	TRBJ2-7	many	CASSESGRVVEQYF	TGTGCCAGCAGTGAATCGGGCAGGGTGGTCGAGCAGTACTTC
TRBV27	TRBD1	TRBJ1-5	NA	CTSSHLGQPNQPQHF	TGTACCAGCAGTCATCTGGGACAGCCAAATCAGCCCCAGCATTTT
TRBV5-1	NA	TRBJ2-7	NA	CASSPASGYEQYF	TGCGCCAGCAGCCCAGCCTCGGGTTACGAGCAGTACTTC
TRBV6-2/TRBV6-3	NA	TRBJ2-7	once	CASSPTGIYEQYF	TGTGCCAGCAGTCCGACAGGTATCTACGAGCAGTACTTC
TRBV5-4	TRBD1	TRBJ2-7	NA	CASSFGDRDLYEQYF	TGTGCCAGCAGCTTTGGGGACAGGGACCTCTACGAGCAGTACTTC
TRBV7-6	NA	TRBJ1-3	once	CASSEGGSGNTIYF	TGTGCCAGCAGCGAGGGAGGGTCGGGAAACACCATATATTTT
TRBV11-2	NA	TRBJ2-7	few	CASSPVGYEQYF	TGTGCCAGCAGCCCGGTTGGCTACGAGCAGTACTTC
TRBV15	NA	TRBJ2-5	NA	CATSRDKAGLWTQYF	TGTGCCACCAGCAGAGATAAGGCGGGCTTGTGGACCCAGTACTTC
TRBV30	NA	TRBJ2-6	once	CAWKSSGANVLTF	TGTGCCTGGAAATCGTCCGGGGCCAACGTCCTGACTTTC
TRBV7-2	NA	TRBJ2-2	NA	CASGRQAGYPNTGELFF	TGTGCCAGCGGGAGACAGGCCGGGTACCCGAACACCGGGGAGCTGTTTTTT
TRBV6-2/TRBV6-3	NA	TRBJ1-1	NA	CASSYLGVTEAFF	TGTGCCAGCAGTTATCTCGGGGTCACTGAAGCTTTCTTT
TRBV5-1	TRBD1	TRBJ2-2	NA	CASSMPGTGHTGELFF	TGCGCCAGCAGCATGCCCGGGACAGGGCACACCGGGGAGCTGTTTTTT
TRBV5-6	NA	TRBJ1-2	NA	CASSFMEDYGYTF	TGTGCCAGCAGCTTTATGGAGGACTATGGCTACACCTTC
TRBV7-9	TRBD1	TRBJ1-1	NA	CASSLDVPLEGQSPEAFF	TGTGCCAGCAGCTTAGACGTCCCGTTAGAGGGACAGTCTCCTGAAGCTTTCTTT
TRBV7-9	NA	TRBJ1-4	NA	CASSPDSLNEKLFF	TGTGCCAGCAGCCCGGACAGCCTTAATGAAAAACTGTTTTTT
TRBV10-3	TRBD2	TRBJ2-7	NA	CAISGSGGSPGLYEQYF	TGTGCCATCAGTGGTAGCGGGGGGTCTCCGGGGCTGTACGAGCAGTACTTC
TRBV19	NA	TRBJ2-5	NA	CASSKTDQETQYF	TGTGCCAGTAGTAAGACAGACCAAGAGACCCAGTACTTC
TRBV30	NA	TRBJ1-1	NA	CAWSVRSGGEAFF	TGTGCCTGGAGTGTACGTAGCGGGGGCGAAGCTTTCTTT